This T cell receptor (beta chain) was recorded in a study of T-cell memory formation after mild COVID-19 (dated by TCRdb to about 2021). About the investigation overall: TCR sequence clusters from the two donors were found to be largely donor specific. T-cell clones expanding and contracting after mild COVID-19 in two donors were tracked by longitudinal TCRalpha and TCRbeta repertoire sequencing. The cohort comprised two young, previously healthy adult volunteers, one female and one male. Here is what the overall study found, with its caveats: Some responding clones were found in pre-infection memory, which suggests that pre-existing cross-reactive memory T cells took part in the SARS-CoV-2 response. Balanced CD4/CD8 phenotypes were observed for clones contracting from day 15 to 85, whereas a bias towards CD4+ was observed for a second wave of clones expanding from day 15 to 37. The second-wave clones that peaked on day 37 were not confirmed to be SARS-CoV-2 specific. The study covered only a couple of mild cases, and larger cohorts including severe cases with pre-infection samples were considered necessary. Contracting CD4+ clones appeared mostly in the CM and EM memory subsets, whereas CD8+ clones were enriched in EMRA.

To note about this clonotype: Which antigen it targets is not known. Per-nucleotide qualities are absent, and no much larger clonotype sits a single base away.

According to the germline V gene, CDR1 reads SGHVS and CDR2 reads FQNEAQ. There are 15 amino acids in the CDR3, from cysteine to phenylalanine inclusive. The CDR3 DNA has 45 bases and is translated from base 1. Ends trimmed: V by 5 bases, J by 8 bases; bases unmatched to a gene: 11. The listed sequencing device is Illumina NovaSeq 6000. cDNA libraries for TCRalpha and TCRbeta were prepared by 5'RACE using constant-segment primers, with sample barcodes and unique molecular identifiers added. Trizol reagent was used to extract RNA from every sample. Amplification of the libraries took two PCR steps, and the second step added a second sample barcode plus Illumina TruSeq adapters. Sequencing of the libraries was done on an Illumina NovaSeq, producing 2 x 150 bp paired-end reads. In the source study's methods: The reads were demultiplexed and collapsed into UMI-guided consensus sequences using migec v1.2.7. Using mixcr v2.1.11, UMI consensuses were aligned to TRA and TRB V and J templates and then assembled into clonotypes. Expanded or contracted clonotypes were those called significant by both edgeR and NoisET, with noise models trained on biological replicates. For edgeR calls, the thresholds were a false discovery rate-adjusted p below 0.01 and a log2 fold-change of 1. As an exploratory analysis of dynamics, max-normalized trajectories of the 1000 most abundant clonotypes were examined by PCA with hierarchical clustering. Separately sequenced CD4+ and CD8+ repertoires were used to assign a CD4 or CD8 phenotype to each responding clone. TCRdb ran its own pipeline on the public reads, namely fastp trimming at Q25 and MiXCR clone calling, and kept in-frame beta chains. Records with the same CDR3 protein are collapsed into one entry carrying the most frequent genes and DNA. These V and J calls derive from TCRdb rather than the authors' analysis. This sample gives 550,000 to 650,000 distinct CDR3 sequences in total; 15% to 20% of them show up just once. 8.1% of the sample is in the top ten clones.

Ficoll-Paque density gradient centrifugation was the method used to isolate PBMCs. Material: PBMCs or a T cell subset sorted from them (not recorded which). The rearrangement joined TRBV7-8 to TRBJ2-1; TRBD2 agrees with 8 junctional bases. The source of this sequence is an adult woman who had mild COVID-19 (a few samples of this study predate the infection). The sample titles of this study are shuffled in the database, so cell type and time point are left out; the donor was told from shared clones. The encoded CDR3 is CASSPKREIGYEQFF. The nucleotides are TGTGCCAGCAGCCCTAAGCGGGAGATCGGCTATGAGCAGTTCTTC.